These T cell receptor beta chains were read from a single sample in a study of blood T cell repertoires in COVID-19. Measured with immunoSEQ multiplex PCR; TCRdb has only the in-frame clones, and not every one. The sample holds some 68,000 clones, 90% seen once. Material for sequencing was peripheral blood. The receptors here all came from a man aged 45 to 65 with COVID-19, enrolled during active disease. Each CDR3 is given with its conserved first and last residue.

v_gene	j_gene	CDR3aa
TRBV6-5	TRBJ1-2	CASRQTGVGYTF
TRBV6-5	TRBJ2-5	CASSPGLGRQETQYF
TRBV7-2	TRBJ2-1	CASSLDGGAGWNEQFF
TRBV19	TRBJ2-5	CASSIDRTAKMAQYF
TRBV4-3	TRBJ2-7	CASSQDRELAGSYEQYF
TRBV2	TRBJ1-1	CASKGGGSVFFRTEAFF
TRBV19	TRBJ2-4	CASSTTGVGLAKNIQYF
TRBV11-2	TRBJ2-6	CASTGQLLSGANVLTF
TRBV28	TRBJ1-2	CASSSLWAGGAPGYTF
TRBV19	TRBJ2-4	CASSSRPDRPQTKNIQYF
TRBV5-4	TRBJ2-7	CASSRGGGGAYPYEQYF
TRBV27	TRBJ2-7	CASSLRLGAGAYEQYF
TRBV18	TRBJ2-3	CASLKGLGSSDTQYF
TRBV19	TRBJ2-3	CASAGLAGEVTDTQYF
TRBV19	TRBJ1-1	CASSRSGQGRTAFF
TRBV11-2	TRBJ2-1	CASSGNYRGFYNEQFF
TRBV19	TRBJ1-2	CASSIDRDRLYGYTF
TRBV3-1/TRBV3-2	TRBJ2-5	CASSQLAQETQYF
TRBV18	TRBJ2-5	CASSPPVIARQETQYF
TRBV6-1	TRBJ1-2	CASSEGGGYYGYTF
TRBV6-6	TRBJ2-3	CASSTPRVSTDTQYF
TRBV29-1	TRBJ2-5	CSGSLGTQETQYF
TRBV28	TRBJ1-6	CASSPVWRSYNSPLHF
TRBV19	TRBJ1-5	CASSTTGAQPQHF
TRBV5-1	TRBJ2-1	CASRIGAGLHEQFF
TRBV19	TRBJ2-7	CASSPGGDEQYF
TRBV28	TRBJ1-5	CASSSGTGEIQPQHF
TRBV20-1	TRBJ1-1	CSASDAGQGRSAFF
TRBV12-3/TRBV12-4	TRBJ2-7	CASSLGQGYEQYF
TRBV7-8	TRBJ1-3	CASSESFLGQTGNTIYF
TRBV7-2	TRBJ1-4	CASSFWTGGSEKLFF
TRBV7-8	TRBJ2-2	CASSLTLAGATGELFF
TRBV6-1	TRBJ2-1	CASSERQGASGGRYEQFF
TRBV5-1	TRBJ2-7	CASSFEIDYEQYF
TRBV3-1/TRBV3-2	TRBJ1-3	CASKSGQGHTIYF
TRBV3-1/TRBV3-2	TRBJ2-7	CASSQVGRTYEQYF
TRBV27	TRBJ1-1	CASSSPPSTAFF
TRBV25-1	TRBJ1-5	CASSDSTGDNQPQHF
TRBV9	TRBJ1-5	CASSVGGGFNQPQHF
TRBV29-1	TRBJ1-2	CSVQAGGAYGYTF
TRBV6-4	TRBJ2-1	CASSGTSNEQFF
TRBV7-8	TRBJ2-1	CASSMDYQGEQFF
TRBV4-1	TRBJ1-3	CASSQVHGGGNTIYF
TRBV11-3	TRBJ2-5	CASSLFSGRAEETQYF
TRBV19	TRBJ1-6	CASSIRGRNSPLHF